This TCR beta chain was identified in a study of tumor and adjacent non-tumor tissue in lung cancer. RNA was extracted from bulk tissue without any cell sorting. This non-tumor lung sample came from over 3 cm beyond the tumor edge. The library came from three nested PCR rounds adapted from ARM-PCR protocols. TCRdb called the multiplex PCR reads again in MiXCR, with one record for every CDR3 protein. The sample yields around 100,000 distinct CDR3 sequences, more than 55% seen once. In the case of this clonotype: Because it lacks the conserved phenylalanine or tryptophan at the end, this CDR3 is likely a read error.

The V end lost 3 bases, the J end lost 4 bases, and 9 bases lay between the germline ends. The germline gives CDR1 SGHAT, CDR2 FQNNGV. The CDR3 sequence is 13 residues long. V is TRBV11-2 and J is TRBJ2-5, with D tentatively TRBD1 or TRBD2 (6 bases each). The TCR was taken from a man aged 30 to 39 with non-small cell lung cancer. What was sequenced was distant non-tumor lung tissue. In DNA, the CDR3 is TGTGCCAGCAGCTTCGAGGGGGGAGAGACCCAGTACTTG. Protein product: CASSFEGGETQYL.